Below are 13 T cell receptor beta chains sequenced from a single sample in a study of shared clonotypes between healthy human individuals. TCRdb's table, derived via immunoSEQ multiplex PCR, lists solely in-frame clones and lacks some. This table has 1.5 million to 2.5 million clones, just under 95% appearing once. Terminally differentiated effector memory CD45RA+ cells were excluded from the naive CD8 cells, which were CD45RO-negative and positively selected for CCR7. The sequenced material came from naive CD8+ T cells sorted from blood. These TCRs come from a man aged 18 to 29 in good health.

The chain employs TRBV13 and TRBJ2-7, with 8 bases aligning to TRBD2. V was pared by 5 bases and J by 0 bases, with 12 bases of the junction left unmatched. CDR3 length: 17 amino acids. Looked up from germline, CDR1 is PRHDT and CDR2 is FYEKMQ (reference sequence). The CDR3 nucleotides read TGTGCCAGCAGCCGGGGACCAGGGCGGGAGGACTCCTACGAGCAGTACTTC. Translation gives CASSRGPGREDSYEQYF.

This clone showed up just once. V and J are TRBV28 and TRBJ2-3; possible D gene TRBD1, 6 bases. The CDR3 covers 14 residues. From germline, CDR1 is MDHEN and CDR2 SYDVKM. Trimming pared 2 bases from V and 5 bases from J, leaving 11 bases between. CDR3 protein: CASSLSQGQDTQYF. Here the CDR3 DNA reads TGTGCCAGCAGTTTAAGCCAGGGACAAGATACGCAGTATTTT. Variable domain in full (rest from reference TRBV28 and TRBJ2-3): DVKVTQSSRYLVKRTGEKVFLECVQDMDHENMFWYRQDPGLGLRLIYFSYDVKMKEKGDIPEGYSVSREKKERFSLILESASTNQTSMYLCASSLSQGQDTQYFGPGTRLTVL.

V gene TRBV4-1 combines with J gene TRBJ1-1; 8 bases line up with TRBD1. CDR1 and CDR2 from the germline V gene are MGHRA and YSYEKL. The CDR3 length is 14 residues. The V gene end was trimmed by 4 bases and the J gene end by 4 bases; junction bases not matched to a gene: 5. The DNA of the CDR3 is TGCGCCAGCAGCCTAATACAGGGGGGCACTGAAGCTTTCTTT. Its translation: CASSLIQGGTEAFF.

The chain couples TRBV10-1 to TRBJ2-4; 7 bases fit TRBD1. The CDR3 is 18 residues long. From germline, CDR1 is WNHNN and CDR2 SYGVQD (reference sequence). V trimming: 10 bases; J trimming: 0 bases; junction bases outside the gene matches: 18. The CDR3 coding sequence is TGCGCCACCGAACTCCGGGACAGAGTTGCACTAGCCAAAAACATTCAGTACTTC. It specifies CATELRDRVALAKNIQYF.

In nucleotides, the CDR3 is TGTGCCAGCAGCTCCGCCGAGGCCGAGCAGTACTTC. Its protein product is CASSSAEAEQYF. The V gene is TRBV13, the J gene TRBJ2-7; no clear D gene. The germline V gene encodes CDR1 PRHDT and CDR2 FYEKMQ (reference sequence). The CDR3 length is 12 residues. Trimming left V 4 bases short and J 6 bases short, with 10 bases between.

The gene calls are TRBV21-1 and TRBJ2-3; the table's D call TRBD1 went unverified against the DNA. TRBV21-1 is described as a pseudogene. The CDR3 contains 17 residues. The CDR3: CASSKARQGTVTDTQYF. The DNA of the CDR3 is TGTGCCAGCAGCAAAGCTAGGCAGGGTACAGTCACAGATACGCAGTATTTT.

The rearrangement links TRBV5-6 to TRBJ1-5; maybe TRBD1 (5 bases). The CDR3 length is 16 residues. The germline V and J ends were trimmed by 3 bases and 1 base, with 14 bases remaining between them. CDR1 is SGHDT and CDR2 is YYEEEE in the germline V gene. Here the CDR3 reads CASSWGGVLSNQPQHF. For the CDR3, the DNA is TGTGCCAGCAGCTGGGGAGGGGTTCTAAGCAATCAGCCCCAGCATTTT.

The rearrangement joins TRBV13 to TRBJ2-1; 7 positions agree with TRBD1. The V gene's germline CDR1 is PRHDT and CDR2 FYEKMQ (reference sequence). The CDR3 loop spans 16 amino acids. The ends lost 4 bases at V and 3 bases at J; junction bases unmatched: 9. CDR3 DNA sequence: TGTGCCAGCAGCTCTAGAGGGACAGCAAACTACAATGAGCAGTTCTTC. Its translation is CASSSRGTANYNEQFF.

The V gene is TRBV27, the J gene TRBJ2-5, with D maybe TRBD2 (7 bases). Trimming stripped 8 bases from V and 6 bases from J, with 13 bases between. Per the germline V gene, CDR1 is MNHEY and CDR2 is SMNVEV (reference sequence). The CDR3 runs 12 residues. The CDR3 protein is CASGGAEKTQYF. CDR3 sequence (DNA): TGTGCCAGCGGGGGGGCCGAGAAGACCCAGTACTTC.

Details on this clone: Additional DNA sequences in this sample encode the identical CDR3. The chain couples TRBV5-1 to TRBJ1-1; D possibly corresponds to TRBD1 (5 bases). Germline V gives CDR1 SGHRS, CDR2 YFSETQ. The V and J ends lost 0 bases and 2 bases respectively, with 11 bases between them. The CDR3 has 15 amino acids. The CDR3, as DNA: TGCGCCAGCAGCTTGGCCAGTGGGGGAAACACTGAAGCTTTCTTT. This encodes CASSLASGGNTEAFF.

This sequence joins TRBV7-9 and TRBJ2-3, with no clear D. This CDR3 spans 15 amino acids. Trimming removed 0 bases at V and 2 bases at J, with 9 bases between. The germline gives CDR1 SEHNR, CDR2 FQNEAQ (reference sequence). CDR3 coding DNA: TGTGCCAGCAGCTTAGCCGGAGAGATCACAGATACGCAGTATTTT. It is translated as CASSLAGEITDTQYF.

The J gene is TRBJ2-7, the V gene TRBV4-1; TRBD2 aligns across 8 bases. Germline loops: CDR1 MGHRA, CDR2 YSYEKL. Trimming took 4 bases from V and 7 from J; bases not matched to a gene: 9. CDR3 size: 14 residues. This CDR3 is CASSPRGGQGEQYF. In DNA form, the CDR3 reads TGCGCCAGCAGCCCCCGGGGGGGCCAAGGAGAGCAGTACTTC.

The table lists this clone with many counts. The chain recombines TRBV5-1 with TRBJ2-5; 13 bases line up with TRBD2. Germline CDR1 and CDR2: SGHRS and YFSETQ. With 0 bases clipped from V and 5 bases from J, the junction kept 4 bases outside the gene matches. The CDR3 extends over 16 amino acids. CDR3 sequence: CASSLARTSGSETQYF. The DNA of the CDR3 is TGCGCCAGCAGCTTGGCAAGGACTAGCGGGAGTGAGACCCAGTACTTC.